This TCR beta chain appears in the sequencing data of a study of siplizumab effects on memory and regulatory T cells. Across the study: Mixed lymphocyte reactions were paired, with siplizumab at approximately 0.99 ug/mL or without drug.

This clone was detected only once. Its antigen remains unidentified. V shed 3 bases, J shed 1 base, and the junction held 8 bases outside the gene matches. In germline, CDR1 is SGDLS, CDR2 YYNGEE. The CDR3 extends over 16 amino acids. Assays covered about 10^5 TCR templates per sample. Some clones are missing from TCRdb's copy, which holds only in-frame ones; the method was immunoSEQ multiplex PCR. The data show about 13,000 clones, 40% seen once. The mixed lymphocyte reaction cells underwent coculture at 37°C for over 5 days. The study, taken as a whole, reports: Tregs that proliferated in siplizumab cultures did not have their suppressive function confirmed.

The sequenced sample consisted of CFSE-low (dividing) CD8+ T cells sorted from an allogeneic mixed lymphocyte reaction. V usage is TRBV9 and J usage is TRBJ2-5, with 8 bases aligning to TRBD1. The receptor was derived from a human donor in good health; the cells came from an allogeneic mixed lymphocyte reaction. The CDR3 loop is CASSAKGQGSQETQYF. The DNA of the CDR3 is TGTGCCAGCAGCGCCAAAGGACAGGGAAGCCAAGAGACCCAGTACTTC.